This TCR beta chain was sequenced during a study of OX40 agonist ivuxolimab in advanced cancers. Across the study: Patients treated during dose escalation were battling hepatocellular carcinoma, melanoma, renal cell or head and neck cancer. Partial responses were achieved by three patients, one with hepatocellular carcinoma and two with cutaneous melanoma.

For this clone: The antigen is undetermined.

Study outcomes and limitations: At doses 0.1 to 3.0 mg/kg, CD4+ and CD8+ clones expanded.

The length of the CDR3 is 14 residues. V lost 7 bases and J lost 2, with 12 bases in between. The germline V gene encodes CDR1 SGHTA and CDR2 FQGNSA. The table came from immunoSEQ multiplex PCR; TCRdb's copy has only in-frame clones and leaves some out. The data contain roughly 50,000 clones, just over 85% of them seen just once; the ten biggest clones take up roughly 0.99%. The investigators sampled blood at baseline, at cycle 4 day 1, and at cycle 7 day 1. The TCR sequence derives from an adult with an advanced solid tumor such as melanoma, head and neck, liver or kidney cancer. This chain joins TRBV7-2 and TRBJ1-5, with D possibly being TRBD1 (5 bases). This specimen consisted of CD4+ or CD8+ T cells sorted from blood, obtained in a trial of the OX40 agonist ivuxolimab. CDR3 amino acids: CASNPGGRNQPQHF. The CDR3 coding sequence is TGTGCCAGCAACCCGGGGGGTCGCAATCAGCCCCAGCATTTT.